This record looks at one T cell receptor (beta chain) sequence and its context. Per the germline V gene, CDR1 is SGDLS and CDR2 is YYNGEE. The V and J ends lost 3 bases and 5 bases respectively, with 12 bases between them. The CDR3 is 15 residues long. Repertoires were generated with immunoSEQ multiplex PCR, while TCRdb's copy carries only in-frame clones and drops some. The table lists 120,000 or so clones, 78% of them singletons. This sample was taken from a study of radiotherapy plus CTLA-4 blockade in lung cancer. The chain couples TRBV9 to TRBJ1-6; D gene uncertain. The origin of this receptor is a human donor with non-small cell lung cancer who had a partial response to radiotherapy plus ipilimumab. The sequenced sample was peripheral blood, obtained from a patient treated with radiotherapy plus ipilimumab. CDR3 DNA: TGTGCCAGCAGCGAGGAGGGAGCCAATAATTCACCCCTCCACTTT. This gives the protein CASSEEGANNSPLHF.